Below are 25 T cell receptor beta chains sequenced from a single sample in a study of identical twins. From the 5' RACE reads, TCRdb called clonotypes with MiXCR, one entry per CDR3 protein. The table includes about 1.7 million distinct CDR3 sequences, less than 40% detected once. The sample comprised cord blood. These receptors all come from a newborn girl in good health.

This rearrangement joins TRBV3-1 to TRBJ2-3, with 7 bases identical to TRBD2. Germline CDR1 LGHDT, CDR2 YNNKEL (reference sequence). CDR3 length equals 15 residues. After removal of 4 bases from V and 6 bases from J, the junction contained 10 bases not matched to a gene. The CDR3 protein is CASSLGGVLVDTQYF. The DNA of the CDR3 is TGTGCCAGCAGCCTGGGGGGGGTTTTGGTGGATACGCAGTATTTT.

This clonotype was picked up many times. V and J are TRBV10-3 and TRBJ2-7; weak D call: TRBD1 (7 bases). V lost 0 bases and J 0 bases, leaving 18 bases between the germline ends. CDR1 is ENHRY, CDR2 SYGVKD, per germline. The CDR3 length is 18 residues. Written as DNA, the CDR3 is TGTGCCATCAGTGAGTCGCGCGGGACAGTCTTGGGCTCCTACGAGCAGTACTTC. This translates into CAISESRGTVLGSYEQYF.

The chain has TRBV20-1 and TRBJ1-2; D uncertain. CDR3 size: 13 residues. Germline loops: CDR1 DFQATT, CDR2 SNEGSKA (reference sequence). Trimming removed 0 bases at V and 4 bases at J, with 9 bases between. CDR3 region: CSARDNRSYGYTF. The CDR3 DNA is TGCAGTGCTAGAGATAACCGGAGCTATGGCTACACCTTC.

This chain joins TRBV6-1 and TRBJ2-1; tentatively, D is TRBD2 (6 bases). V lost 7 bases, J lost 2 bases, and 18 bases lay in between. Germline V CDR1 and CDR2: MNHNS, SASEGT. The CDR3 has 16 amino acids. CDR3 bases: TGTGCCAGCATGACGGGAGCAGTGGGGACCTACAATGAGCAGTTCTTC. This translates into CASMTGAVGTYNEQFF.

There are many counts of this clonotype. This chain links TRBV21-1 with TRBJ2-3. TRBV21-1 is flagged as a pseudogene. The CDR3 is 12 residues long. The CDR3 DNA is TGTGCCAGCAGCAAGACGACAGATACGCAGTATTTT. Translating gives CASSKTTDTQYF.

V and J are TRBV12-3 or TRBV12-4 and TRBJ2-7; D assignment may be TRBD1 or TRBD2 (5 bases each). CDR3 size: 14 residues. The ends were cut back, 5 bases at V and 2 bases at J, with 13 bases in the middle. In DNA, the CDR3 is TGTGCCAGCAGTGTCAGGGACGGAGCCTACGAGCAGTACTTC. Translating gives CASSVRDGAYEQYF.

The rearrangement uses TRBV29-1 and TRBJ1-2; weak D call: TRBD1 (5 bases). The CDR3 totals 15 residues. Germline CDR1 and CDR2: SQVTM and ANQGSEA. V dropped 3 bases and J dropped 2 bases, with 16 bases sitting between them. The CDR3 DNA reads as TGCAGCGTTGAGGGTTCTGGGGCCAGGAACTATGGCTACACCTTC. Translated: CSVEGSGARNYGYTF. The full variable domain, completed using reference TRBV29-1 and TRBJ1-2, is SAVISQKPSRDICQRGTSLTIQCQVDSQVTMMFWYRQQPGQSLTLIATANQGSEATYESGFVIDKFPISRPNLTFSTLTVSNMSPEDSSIYLCSVEGSGARNYGYTFGSGTRLTVV.

The chain links TRBV12-3 or TRBV12-4 to TRBJ2-1, with a possible D match to TRBD2 (5 bases). The CDR3 runs 15 residues. V gave up 6 bases and J gave up 5 bases, with 17 bases separating them. CDR3 protein: CASSWTPGKHNEQFF. The CDR3 DNA reads TGTGCCAGCAGCTGGACCCCCGGGAAACACAATGAGCAGTTCTTC.

This chain connects TRBV5-5 to TRBJ1-2; a weak D match, TRBD1 (5 bases). V was clipped by 2 bases and J by 1 base, with 15 bases between them. Germline CDR1 and CDR2: SGHKS and YYEKEE (reference sequence). This CDR3 contains 16 residues. Here the CDR3 reads CASSFGQTDFNYGYTF. The DNA for the CDR3 is TGTGCCAGCAGCTTTGGACAAACAGATTTTAACTATGGCTACACCTTC.

This clonotype was found a few times. This chain uses TRBV20-1 with TRBJ2-1, with TRBD2 matching 12 bases. Looked up from germline, CDR1 is DFQATT and CDR2 is SNEGSKA (reference sequence). The CDR3 has 16 amino acids. J was trimmed by 4 bases and V by 6 bases; bases with no gene match: 10. CDR3 nucleotide sequence: TGCAGTGCCCGTGGGCTAGCGGGGGGGTGGTACAATGAGCAGTTCTTC. Amino acid sequence: CSARGLAGGWYNEQFF.

This chain uses TRBV7-2 with TRBJ2-7, with D possibly matching TRBD1 (6 bases). CDR1 and CDR2 (germline): SGHTA, FQGNSA. The V end was cut by 6 bases, the J end by 0 bases, with 21 bases between. This CDR3 region has 17 residues. The DNA of the CDR3 is TGTGCCAGCAGTCGGACCAGGGGAGTGGAAACCTCCTACGAGCAGTACTTC. Its translation is CASSRTRGVETSYEQYF.

The CDR3 sequence: CATSTSTAIRETQYF. The CDR3 bases are TGTGCCACCTCAACATCGACAGCTATCAGAGAGACCCAGTACTTC. The J gene is TRBJ2-5, the V gene TRBV24-1; possible D gene TRBD1, 5 bases. Trimming cost V 9 bases and J 4 bases, with 20 bases left between them. Germline assignment: CDR1 KGHDR and CDR2 SFDVKD. This CDR3 contains 15 residues.

This clonotype was seen at least ten times. V and J are TRBV6-6 and TRBJ1-2; unclear D gene. This CDR3 is built from 14 residues. Between the trimmed V and J ends, which lost 4 bases and 8 bases, there was a span of 17 bases. Germline assignment: CDR1 MNHNY and CDR2 SVGAGI (reference sequence). The CDR3 reads CASSLSGTPGGYTF. CDR3 DNA: TGTGCCAGCAGTTTATCGGGAACTCCAGGCGGCTACACCTTC.

The gene calls are TRBV14 and TRBJ1-2; D might be TRBD1 (5 bases). V gave up 1 base and J gave up 10 bases, with 13 bases separating them. This CDR3 spans 13 amino acids. The germline V gene has CDR1 SGHDN and CDR2 FVKESK. CDR3 DNA: TGTGCCAGCAGCCAAGGAGGGGCAAGGGACTACACCTTC. This codes for CASSQGGARDYTF.

The chain is built from TRBV3-1 and TRBJ2-3; 8 positions agree with TRBD2. Germline CDR1 is LGHDT and CDR2 is YNNKEL (reference sequence). Unmatched junction bases numbered 6, after V lost 0 bases and J lost 1 base. The length of the CDR3 is 17 residues. The CDR3 sequence is CASSQDPAGVGTDTQYF. DNA of the CDR3: TGTGCCAGCAGCCAAGATCCAGCGGGGGTTGGCACAGATACGCAGTATTTT.

This chain joins TRBV5-1 and TRBJ2-4, with 7 positions matching TRBD2. The DNA end favors TRBJ2-7, so the J call may be wrong. Germline V gives CDR1 SGHRS, CDR2 YFSETQ. This CDR3 has 17 residues. CDR3 in DNA: TGCGCCAGCAGCTTGGTCTTTACTGCGGGGGTGCCCTACGAGCAGTACTTC. Its protein product is CASSLVFTAGVPYEQYF.

This rearrangement joins TRBV3-1 to TRBJ2-7; 13 bases align to TRBD2. Germline trimming cut 0 bases from V and 3 bases from J; bases unmatched to any gene: 8. Germline V gives CDR1 LGHDT, CDR2 YNNKEL (reference sequence). The CDR3 is 18 residues long. The CDR3, as DNA: TGTGCCAGCAGCCAAGAAAAACTAGCGGGAGGGCCGGACTACGAGCAGTACTTC. This encodes CASSQEKLAGGPDYEQYF.

This clonotype has just a few counts. The chain uses TRBV4-1 and TRBJ2-1; 9 nucleotides match TRBD2. V gave up 4 bases and J gave up 8 bases; unmatched junction bases: 9. This CDR3 comprises 15 residues. Germline CDR1 MGHRA, CDR2 YSYEKL. The DNA for the CDR3 is TGCGCCAGCAGCCCCCTGGGACTAGCAACGCATGAGCAGTTCTTC. Residues: CASSPLGLATHEQFF.

This rearrangement joins TRBV19 to TRBJ2-1; no definite D call. Germline CDR1 and CDR2: LNHDA and SQIVND (reference sequence). Trimming took 1 base from V and 3 from J, leaving 7 bases between them. The CDR3 consists of 14 residues. CDR3: CASSIAPLYNEQFF. The CDR3 nucleotides are TGTGCCAGTAGTATAGCGCCACTCTACAATGAGCAGTTCTTC.

The chain couples TRBV19 to TRBJ1-2; tentatively, D is TRBD1 (6 bases). The CDR3 has 14 amino acids. Trimming left V 7 bases short and J 4 bases short, with 16 bases between. CDR1 and CDR2 (germline): LNHDA, SQIVND (reference sequence). This CDR3 reads CASMERTVSYGYTF. Written as DNA, the CDR3 is TGTGCCAGTATGGAAAGGACAGTTTCCTATGGCTACACCTTC.

This clonotype was counted only a few times. This chain links TRBV4-2 with TRBJ2-5; 7 nucleotides align to TRBD2. Looked up from germline, CDR1 is LGHNA and CDR2 is YNFKEQ. The CDR3 contains 15 residues. After removal of 0 bases from V and 4 bases from J, the junction contained 5 bases not matched to a gene. Written as DNA, the CDR3 is TGTGCCAGCAGCCAAGAGGGCGGGAGAGGAGAGACCCAGTACTTC. It encodes CASSQEGGRGETQYF.

J is TRBJ1-2 and V is TRBV27, with TRBD1 as a possible D gene (5 bases). V dropped 5 bases and J dropped 0 bases, with 7 bases sitting between them. Germline CDR1 and CDR2: MNHEY and SMNVEV (reference sequence). The CDR3 length is 13 residues. The chain's CDR3 is CASSKDTNYGYTF. Here the CDR3 DNA reads TGTGCCAGCAGTAAGGACACTAACTATGGCTACACCTTC.

The chain uses TRBV6-2 or TRBV6-3 and TRBJ1-1; D uncertain. The CDR3 spans 14 residues. Germline V gene sequence: CDR1 MNHEY, CDR2 SVGEGT. V dropped 8 bases and J dropped 3 bases, with 16 bases sitting between them. The CDR3 is CASRSGAPYTEAFF. The CDR3 nucleotides are TGTGCCAGCCGCTCGGGCGCCCCATACACTGAAGCTTTCTTT.

The chain couples TRBV4-2 to TRBJ2-2, with 10 bases fitting TRBD2. Germline V CDR1 and CDR2: LGHNA, YNFKEQ. Trimming removed 5 bases from V and 4 bases from J; junction bases left unmatched: 4. The CDR3 is made up of 15 amino acids. For the CDR3, the DNA is TGTGCCAGCAGCGTCCTAGCGGGGGCCACCGGGGAGCTGTTTTTT. As protein: CASSVLAGATGELFF.

This chain connects TRBV6-1 to TRBJ2-7, with D tentatively TRBD2 (6 bases). Per germline, CDR1 MNHNS and CDR2 SASEGT. The ends were cut back, 8 bases at V and 5 bases at J, with 25 bases in the middle. The CDR3 has 16 amino acids. DNA for the CDR3: TGTGCCAGCGCCCTCTGGGGAGGAGGCTGGGAACACGAGCAGTACTTC. It encodes CASALWGGGWEHEQYF.